This paragraph reports one TCR beta chain. Its target antigen remains unknown. Per-base quality was not reported, and no clone a single base away is much larger than it. Library construction relied on PCR. DNA from cultured CD4+ T cells underwent TCR sequencing with the Oncomine TCR Beta short-read assay at the Johns Hopkins FTIC core. Genomic DNA was extracted from the cultured CD4+ T cells with the QIAamp micro DNA kit. The Oncomine TCR Beta libraries from cultured CD4+ T cells were pooled using unique dual indexes and then sequenced on an Illumina iSeq 100. In the authors' own workflow: Non-productive sequences were removed, and CDR3s not starting with C, not ending with F or W, or shorter than 7 amino acids were discarded. The MANAFEST web application was used to identify antigen-specific clonotypes by comparing peptide-stimulated wells against reference wells and other culture wells. To be called positive, a clone needed an FDR below 0.05, an odds ratio above 5, and a productive frequency above 0.1% in at least two of three replicate wells. A clonotype counted as cross-reactive if it showed significant expansion both in the SARS-CoV-2 spike wells and in at least one common cold coronavirus spike condition. Using R version 3.6.1, CDR3 homology was evaluated through Levenshtein distances (stringdist) along with unrooted phylogenetic trees (ape). The public sequencing data were trimmed at Q25 with fastp and processed into clonotypes with MiXCR by TCRdb, which kept only in-frame beta chains. All rows with the same CDR3 protein become a single entry with the most common DNA and genes. The V and J calls, along with clone size, are taken from TCRdb and not from the paper's own processing. For this sample the table gives about 20,000 distinct CDR3 sequences, of which around 53% were detected only once. Jointly, the top ten make up approximately 15% of the sample.

These data belong to a study of vaccination and CD4 T cells after COVID-19 (dated by TCRdb to between 2021 and 2024). Turning to the overall study: Convalescent patients had a positive SARS-CoV-2 result on nasal swab PCR, and of these patients, nine had mild disease and one had severe disease. The convalescent cohort comprised six males and four females, including two Hispanic individuals, seven Caucasians, two Asians and one multiracial person. Participants received two doses of either the Pfizer-BioNTech BNT162b2 vaccine (n=8) or the Moderna mRNA-1273 vaccine (n=2). Post-COVID blood samples from convalescent patients were collected a median of approximately 100 days after diagnosis, with a range of 35 to 161 days. Post-vaccine blood samples were obtained a median of around 67 days after the second vaccine dose, with a range of roughly 14 to 241 days. The cultures were stimulated with overlapping spike peptide pools from SARS-CoV-2 and from the common cold coronaviruses HCoV-NL63, HCoV-OC43 and HCoV-229E. As controls, cultures received a CEFX viral epitope pool (the positive control), an HIV-1 Nef peptide pool (the negative control), or no peptide at all. In over 8 COVID-19 convalescent patients and a handful of infection-naive healthy vaccine recipients, researchers compared the spike-specific CD4+ TCR repertoire from before mRNA vaccination with the repertoire from after. Broader findings and caveats from the paper: Of the vaccine-specific clones in convalescent patients, 304 of 307, or nearly all, reacted only to SARS-CoV-2 spike and did not cross-react with common cold coronaviruses. Relatively few convalescent patients were included in the study, and early timepoints after natural infection were not analyzed. Among convalescent patients, a median around 86% of the SARS-CoV-2-reactive clones seen after vaccination appeared only after vaccination, which suggests priming specific to the vaccine. Although the median number of SARS-CoV-2-reactive clonotypes went up from approximately 20 after infection to about 38 after vaccination, the increase was not significant.

The CDR3 measures 16 amino acids from cysteine to phenylalanine. Only CDR3 DNA remains: 48 bases, in frame from the first base. For CDR1 and CDR2, the germline V gene lists SGHRS and YFSETQ. Trimming costs V 4 bases and J 6 bases, and their ends lie 21 bases apart. What the treatment or condition label conveys for this sample: roughly ten-day PBMC culture with coronavirus spike peptide pools or control peptides (ViraFEST assay). The ViraFEST assay, used in the study, expanded antigen-specific T cells with peptide pools and then identified the expanded clonotypes through TCR sequencing. The positive SARS-CoV-2 PCR tests of the convalescent patients were dated from March to December 2020, before the Alpha, Beta and Delta variants emerged in the United States. Each well held two million PBMCs cultured with approximately 10 ug/ml peptide pools in IMDM containing approximately 4.8% human AB serum and 10 IU/ml IL-2. Half of the culture medium was replaced with fresh IL-2-containing medium on days 3 and 7. CD4+ T cells were isolated after roughly eleven days of culture through negative selection using the EasySep CD4+ T cell isolation kit. Ficoll-Paque Plus gradient centrifugation was used to isolate PBMCs from whole blood, and the isolated PBMCs were then either used fresh or cryopreserved at -140C. Triplicate wells were generally used for each culture condition.

Input material: CD4+ T cells from blood, cultured in vitro. The chain is made from TRBV5-1 and TRBJ2-3; the best D guess is TRBD1, with 5 bases matching. This TCR was sampled from a human donor who had recovered from COVID-19. CDR3 region: CASSPGLQGRADTQYF. The DNA sequence reads TGCGCCAGCAGCCCTGGTCTGCAGGGCAGGGCCGATACGCAGTATTTT.